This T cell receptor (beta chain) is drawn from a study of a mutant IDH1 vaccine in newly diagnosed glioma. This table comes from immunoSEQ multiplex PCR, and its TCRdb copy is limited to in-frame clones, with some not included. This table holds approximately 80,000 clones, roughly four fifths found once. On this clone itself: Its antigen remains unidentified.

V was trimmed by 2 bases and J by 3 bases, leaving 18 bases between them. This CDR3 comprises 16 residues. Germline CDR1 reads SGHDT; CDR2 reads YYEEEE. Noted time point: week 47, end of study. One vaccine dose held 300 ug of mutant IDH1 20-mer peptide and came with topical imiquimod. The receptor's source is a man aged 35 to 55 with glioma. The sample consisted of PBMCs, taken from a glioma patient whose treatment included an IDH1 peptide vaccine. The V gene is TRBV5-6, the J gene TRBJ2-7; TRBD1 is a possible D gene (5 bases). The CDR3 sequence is CASSFMTDESRYEQYF. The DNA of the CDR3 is TGTGCCAGCAGCTTTATGACAGACGAATCCCGCTACGAGCAGTACTTC.